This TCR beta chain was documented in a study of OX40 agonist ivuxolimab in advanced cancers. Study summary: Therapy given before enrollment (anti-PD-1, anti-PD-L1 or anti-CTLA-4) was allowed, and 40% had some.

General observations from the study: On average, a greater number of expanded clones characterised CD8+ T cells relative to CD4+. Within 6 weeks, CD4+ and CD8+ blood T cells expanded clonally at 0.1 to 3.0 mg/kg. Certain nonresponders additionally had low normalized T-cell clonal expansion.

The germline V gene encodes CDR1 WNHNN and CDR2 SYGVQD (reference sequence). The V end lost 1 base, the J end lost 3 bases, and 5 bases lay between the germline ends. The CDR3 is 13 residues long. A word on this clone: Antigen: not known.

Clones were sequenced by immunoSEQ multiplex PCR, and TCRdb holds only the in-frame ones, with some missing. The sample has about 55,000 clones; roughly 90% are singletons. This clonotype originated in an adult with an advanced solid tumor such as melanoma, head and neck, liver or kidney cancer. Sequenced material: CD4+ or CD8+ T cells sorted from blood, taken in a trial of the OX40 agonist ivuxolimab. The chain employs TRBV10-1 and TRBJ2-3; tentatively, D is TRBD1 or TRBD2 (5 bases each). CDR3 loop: CASSEWGTDTQYF. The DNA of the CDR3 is TGCGCCAGCAGTGAGTGGGGGACAGATACGCAGTATTTT.